What follows are 31 T cell receptor beta chains derived from one specimen sequenced in a study of blood T cell repertoires in COVID-19. The protocol was immunoSEQ multiplex PCR, while the TCRdb copy is restricted to in-frame clones and leaves out a portion. The sample records approximately 70,000 clones, about 90% being singletons. Sequenced input: peripheral blood. All receptors derive from a human donor in a cohort sampled during active COVID-19.

This chain connects TRBV5-4 to TRBJ2-7; D gene ambiguous. Germline V gene sequence: CDR1 SGHNT, CDR2 YYREEE (reference sequence). The CDR3 loop spans 12 amino acids. Trimming took off 4 bases at V and 2 bases at J, with 7 bases between the two ends. CDR3 sequence: CASSQSAYEQYF. In DNA form, the CDR3 reads TGTGCCAGCAGCCAATCAGCCTACGAGCAGTACTTC. Full variable domain (outside the CDR3, taken from reference TRBV5-4 and TRBJ2-7): ETGVTQSPTHLIKTRGQQVTLRCSSQSGHNTVSWYQQALGQGPQFIFQYYREEENGRGNFPPRFSGLQFPNYSSELNVNALELDDSALYLCASSQSAYEQYFGPGTRLTVT.

Concerning this clone: This sample includes further DNA sequences coding for the same CDR3. CDR3 amino acids: CASSLAPAYEQYF. Written as DNA, the CDR3 is TGTGCCAGCAGCTTAGCCCCAGCCTACGAGCAGTACTTC. The chain carries TRBV11-2 and TRBJ2-7; D call uncertain. The CDR3 is made up of 13 amino acids. V lost 1 base and J 2 bases, leaving 6 bases between the germline ends. Germline assignment: CDR1 SGHAT and CDR2 FQNNGV.

V usage is TRBV11-3 and J usage is TRBJ1-6; TRBD1 aligns across 8 bases. The CDR3 totals 18 residues. Trimming cost V 9 bases and J 7 bases; bases outside gene matches: 20. Germline-derived CDR1 and CDR2 are SGHNT and YENEEA. The CDR3 DNA sequence: TGTGCCAGAGACATGATCCTCGACAGGGGCGGTTCGAATTCACCCCTCCACTTT. Its translation: CARDMILDRGGSNSPLHF.

The V gene is TRBV12-5, the J gene TRBJ2-5, with 11 bases that match TRBD1. The length of the CDR3 is 15 residues. The V and J ends lost 3 bases and 3 bases, in that order; junction bases with no gene match: 3. CDR1 and CDR2 from the germline V gene are LGHNT and FRNRAP. The CDR3 sequence is CASGFGTGGKETQYF. Here the CDR3 DNA reads TGTGCTAGTGGTTTTGGGACAGGGGGTAAAGAGACCCAGTACTTC.

V is TRBV7-2 and J is TRBJ2-2, with a weak D call TRBD2 (5 bases). V lost 1 base, J lost 7 bases, and 22 bases lay in between. The CDR3 is 18 amino acids. Germline CDR1 and CDR2: SGHTA and FQGNSA. The CDR3 loop reads CASSLVGTAGGGIGELFF. Here the CDR3 DNA reads TGTGCCAGCAGCTTAGTGGGCACGGCGGGTGGAGGTATCGGGGAGCTGTTTTTT.

The chain is built from TRBV7-8 and TRBJ2-7, with 7 positions matching TRBD1. V was pared by 3 bases and J by 6 bases, with 8 bases of the junction left unmatched. This CDR3 spans 14 amino acids. Germline lookup yields CDR1 SGHVS and CDR2 FQNEAQ. The CDR3 region has the DNA TGTGCCAGCAGCTTTAGGGGGCTGGGACGCGAGCAGTACTTC. It is translated as CASSFRGLGREQYF.

The chain's CDR3 is CASSPNRGIYGYTF. CDR3 bases: TGTGCCAGCAGCCCCAACAGGGGCATTTACGGCTACACCTTC. The chain combines TRBV13 with TRBJ1-2; 7 positions agree with TRBD1. The ends lost 5 bases at V and 8 bases at J; junction bases unmatched: 11. Germline CDR1 is PRHDT and CDR2 is FYEKMQ (reference sequence). The CDR3 extends over 14 amino acids.

The chain has TRBV27 and TRBJ2-7, with 7 nucleotides matching TRBD1. CDR3 length: 15 amino acids. Trimming at V came to 7 bases and at J to 4 bases, leaving 13 bases not matched to a gene. Per germline, CDR1 MNHEY and CDR2 SMNVEV (reference sequence). The CDR3 DNA reads as TGTGCCAGCACCTCGACCGGACAGGCAAGGTACGAGCAGTACTTC. Encoded protein: CASTSTGQARYEQYF.

The rearrangement links TRBV27 to TRBJ1-1; D unresolved. Trimming shortened V by 7 bases and J by 5 bases, and 11 bases separated the two germline ends. CDR1 and CDR2 from the germline V gene are MNHEY and SMNVEV (reference sequence). There are 12 residues in the CDR3. The CDR3 DNA is TGTGCCAGCATCGGAGCTGGGACTGAAGCTTTCTTT. As protein: CASIGAGTEAFF.

The rearrangement joins TRBV28 to TRBJ2-4, with 12 nucleotides matching TRBD1. This CDR3 is built from 17 residues. Germline V gene sequence: CDR1 MDHEN, CDR2 SYDVKM. Trimming took 4 bases from V and 9 from J; bases not matched to a gene: 13. The CDR3 DNA follows: TGTGCCAGCAGTTCCCCACCGGGACAGGGGGCGAGGGGCATTCAGTACTTC. It yields the protein CASSSPPGQGARGIQYF.

As regards this clone: A junction end diverges from the germline sequence, so it may reflect a read error. CDR3 region: CASSPTGTSRDTQYF. DNA for the CDR3: TGTGCCAGCAGCCCTACCGGGACTAGCAGAGATACGCAGTATTTT. The chain carries TRBV7-3 and TRBJ2-3, with 9 bases fitting TRBD2. CDR3 length: 15 amino acids. Germline-derived CDR1 and CDR2 are SGHTA and FQGTGA.

CDR3 in amino acids: CASSPPPTPGNTIYF. CDR3 DNA: TGTGCCAGCTCACCACCGCCGACACCCGGAAACACCATATATTTT. This sequence joins TRBV18 and TRBJ1-3; no clear D gene. From germline, CDR1 is KGHSH and CDR2 LQKENI. The CDR3 covers 15 residues. V was trimmed by 0 bases and J by 4 bases, leaving 10 bases between them.

V is TRBV2 and J is TRBJ2-7; 11 bases are shared with TRBD1. The V gene end was trimmed by 4 bases and the J gene end by 2 bases; junction bases not matched to a gene: 10. The CDR3 consists of 17 residues. Germline CDR1 SNHLY, CDR2 FYNNEI. CDR3 loop: CASSARTGGITAYEQYF. The CDR3 DNA follows: TGTGCCAGCAGTGCCCGGACAGGGGGCATCACCGCCTACGAGCAGTACTTC.

The V gene is TRBV10-3, the J gene TRBJ2-7, with D hard to call. The CDR3 runs 16 residues. V was shortened by 7 bases and J by 0 bases, with 19 bases between the two germline ends. CDR1 and CDR2 (germline): ENHRY, SYGVKD. CDR3 amino acids: CAITPGPDYLSYEQYF. The CDR3, as DNA: TGTGCCATCACCCCTGGCCCAGATTACCTCTCCTACGAGCAGTACTTC.

This clone appeared a single time. The chain links TRBV6-5 to TRBJ1-6, with D perhaps TRBD1 (6 bases). Germline V CDR1 and CDR2: MNHEY, SVGAGI. V was shortened by 4 bases and J by 7 bases, with 8 bases between the two germline ends. The CDR3 is 13 residues long. The CDR3 sequence: CASSLTGNSPLHF. CDR3 bases: TGTGCCAGCAGTTTGACAGGAAATTCACCCCTCCACTTT.

The V call is TRBV27, the J call TRBJ1-3; TRBD1 matches 7 bases. This CDR3 is built from 14 residues. The ends lost 9 bases at V and 4 bases at J; junction bases unmatched: 9. CDR1 is MNHEY, CDR2 SMNVEV, per germline (reference sequence). The DNA of the CDR3 is TGTGCCAGTTCGGACAGGAAGGACGGAAACACCATATATTTT. Residues: CASSDRKDGNTIYF.

This chain joins TRBV11-2 and TRBJ1-5; 7 bases agree with TRBD1. This CDR3 has 18 residues. Trimming removed 1 base from V and 5 bases from J; junction bases left unmatched: 14. Germline CDR1 SGHAT, CDR2 FQNNGV. The CDR3 DNA is TGTGCCAGCAGCTTAGTCTCGGACTACAGGGGTGCAGATCAGCCCCAGCATTTT. Translated, it gives CASSLVSDYRGADQPQHF.

The J gene is TRBJ2-7, the V gene TRBV6-2 or TRBV6-3, with D possibly TRBD1 on 6 matching bases. CDR3 length equals 14 residues. The germline CDR1 and CDR2 sequences are MNHEY and SVGEGT. The V gene lost 3 bases and the J gene lost 4 bases, with 13 bases spanning the gap. CDR3 nucleotide sequence: TGTGCCAGCAGTTATTCAGGGGCAAGGTACGAGCAGTACTTC. Translating it yields CASSYSGARYEQYF.

This chain uses TRBV2 with TRBJ2-3, with 10 bases aligning to TRBD2. Germline V gene sequence: CDR1 SNHLY, CDR2 FYNNEI. The CDR3 totals 14 residues. V gave up 6 bases and J gave up 3 bases; unmatched junction bases: 3. As DNA, the CDR3 is TGTGCCAGCAGGCAGCGGGGGGGTACAGATACGCAGTATTTT. Protein: CASRQRGGTDTQYF.

This chain joins TRBV7-3 and TRBJ2-2; maybe TRBD2 (5 bases). The CDR3 loop spans 14 amino acids. Germline V gives CDR1 SGHTA, CDR2 FQGTGA. V was trimmed by 2 bases and J by 6 bases, leaving 10 bases between them. CDR3 sequence (DNA): TGTGCCAGCAGCTTAGGAACGGGGTCCGGGGAGCTGTTTTTT. Translation: CASSLGTGSGELFF.

The chain joins TRBV7-9 to TRBJ2-7; D might be TRBD2 (5 bases). This CDR3 contains 15 residues. The V end lost 7 bases, the J end lost 2 bases, and 18 bases lay between the germline ends. Germline assignment: CDR1 SEHNR and CDR2 FQNEAQ (reference sequence). The CDR3 coding sequence is TGTGCCAGCACCAAAGGAGGCGCTAACCCCTACGAGCAGTACTTC. Residues: CASTKGGANPYEQYF.

V is TRBV9 and J is TRBJ1-2; weak D call: TRBD1 (5 bases). Germline V lookup: CDR1 SGDLS, CDR2 YYNGEE. The CDR3 consists of 15 residues. Trimming left V 0 bases short and J 3 bases short, with 12 bases between. The CDR3 region has the DNA TGTGCCAGCAGCGTAGCTGCTACAGGAGACTATGGCTACACCTTC. Protein: CASSVAATGDYGYTF.

The rearrangement joins TRBV27 to TRBJ1-5; the D gene is possibly TRBD1 (5 bases). CDR1 and CDR2 from the germline V gene are MNHEY and SMNVEV (reference sequence). V gave up 2 bases and J gave up 1 base, with 6 bases separating them. The CDR3 loop spans 14 amino acids. The CDR3 loop is CASSLGASNQPQHF. CDR3 nucleotides: TGTGCCAGCAGTTTAGGGGCCAGCAATCAGCCCCAGCATTTT.

The V gene is TRBV6-5, the J gene TRBJ1-2; 8 bases align to TRBD1. The CDR3 extends over 14 amino acids. V dropped 0 bases and J dropped 6; count of bases not matched to a gene: 3. CDR1 is MNHEY, CDR2 SVGAGI, per germline. The CDR3 nucleotides read TGTGCCAGCAGTTACTCGAGACAGGGGAATGGCTACACCTTC. Protein: CASSYSRQGNGYTF.

The chain is built from TRBV9 and TRBJ1-1; 7 bases are a match to TRBD1. Germline CDR1 and CDR2: SGDLS and YYNGEE. The CDR3 length is 17 residues. The V gene end was trimmed by 3 bases and the J gene end by 1 base; junction bases not matched to a gene: 12. The DNA of the CDR3 is TGTGCCAGCAGCGCAAATAGCTTAGGGACAGAGAACACTGAAGCTTTCTTT. Translation: CASSANSLGTENTEAFF.

This clone came up once. CDR3 DNA: TGTGCCAGCAGCTCGCCACGACAGGGGAAAGACTATGGCTACACCTTC. It yields the protein CASSSPRQGKDYGYTF. This chain joins TRBV11-2 and TRBJ1-2, with 8 positions matching TRBD1. From germline, CDR1 is SGHAT and CDR2 FQNNGV. V lost 4 bases to trimming and J lost 3 bases; unmatched junction nucleotides: 10. The CDR3 is 16 amino acids.

This clone was detected only once. V gene TRBV11-2 combines with J gene TRBJ2-7, with 8 bases fitting TRBD1. The CDR3 extends over 15 amino acids. The germline gives CDR1 SGHAT, CDR2 FQNNGV. Unmatched junction bases numbered 11, after V lost 5 bases and J lost 5 bases. The DNA of the CDR3 is TGTGCCAGCAGCCAAAGCCGGGACAGGAGCCACGAGCAGTACTTC. The encoded protein is CASSQSRDRSHEQYF.

This clone showed up just once. The CDR3 sequence: CASKRDANTEAFF. In nucleotides, the CDR3 is TGTGCCAGCAAGCGGGATGCGAACACTGAAGCTTTCTTT. V usage is TRBV27 and J usage is TRBJ1-1; D is ambiguous. Looked up from germline, CDR1 is MNHEY and CDR2 is SMNVEV (reference sequence). This CDR3 has 13 amino acids. Trimming stripped 7 bases from V and 1 base from J, with 10 bases between.

This chain uses TRBV7-9 with TRBJ1-2; the D is unclear. V was pared by 5 bases and J by 6 bases, with 7 bases between. CDR3 length: 11 amino acids. CDR1 is SEHNR, CDR2 FQNEAQ, per germline (reference sequence). This chain's CDR3 is CASSPLDGYTF. As DNA, the CDR3 is TGTGCCAGCAGCCCCCTCGATGGCTACACCTTC.

The chain is built from TRBV6-4 and TRBJ2-3, with 8 bases fitting TRBD1. CDR1 and CDR2 (germline): MRHNA, SNTAGT. This CDR3 contains 16 residues. V lost 2 bases, J lost 4 bases, and 8 bases stayed unmatched. This CDR3 is CASSDPMGTGADTQYF. DNA for the CDR3: TGTGCCAGCAGTGACCCAATGGGGACAGGAGCAGATACGCAGTATTTT.

J is TRBJ2-7 and V is TRBV29-1, with 7 bases that match TRBD2. With V trimmed by 2 bases and J by 0 bases, 7 bases remained unmatched. This CDR3 comprises 15 residues. Germline V lookup: CDR1 SQVTM, CDR2 ANQGSEA. CDR3 in amino acids: CSVESEAGSSYEQYF. In DNA form, the CDR3 reads TGCAGCGTTGAATCTGAAGCGGGGAGCTCCTACGAGCAGTACTTC.